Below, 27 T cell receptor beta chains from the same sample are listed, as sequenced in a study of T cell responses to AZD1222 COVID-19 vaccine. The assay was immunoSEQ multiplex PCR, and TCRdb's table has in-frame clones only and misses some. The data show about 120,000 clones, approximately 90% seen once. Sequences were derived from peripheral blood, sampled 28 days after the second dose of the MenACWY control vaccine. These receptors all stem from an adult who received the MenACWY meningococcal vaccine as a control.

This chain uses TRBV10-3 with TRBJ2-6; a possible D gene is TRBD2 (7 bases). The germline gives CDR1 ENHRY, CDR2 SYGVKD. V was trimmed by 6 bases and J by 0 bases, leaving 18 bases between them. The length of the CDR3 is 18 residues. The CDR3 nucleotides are TGTGCCATCAGCGACGACATGGCGGGGGCCTCTGGGGCCAACGTCCTGACTTTC. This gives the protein CAISDDMAGASGANVLTF.

The CDR3 DNA reads as TGTGCCTGGAAGGACGTGGCTGGGAGTGAAAAACTGTTTTTT. Its translation is CAWKDVAGSEKLFF. This rearrangement joins TRBV30 to TRBJ1-4; D call uncertain. This CDR3 has 14 amino acids. Between the trimmed V and J ends, which lost 4 bases and 7 bases, there was a span of 16 bases. Germline V lookup: CDR1 GTSNPN, CDR2 SVGIG (reference sequence).

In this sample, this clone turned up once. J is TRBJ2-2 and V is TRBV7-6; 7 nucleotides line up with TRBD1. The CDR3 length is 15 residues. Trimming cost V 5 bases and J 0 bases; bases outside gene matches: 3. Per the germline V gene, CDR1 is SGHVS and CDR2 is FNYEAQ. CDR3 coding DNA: TGTGCCAGCAGCAAGACAGGGTCGAACACCGGGGAGCTGTTTTTT. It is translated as CASSKTGSNTGELFF.

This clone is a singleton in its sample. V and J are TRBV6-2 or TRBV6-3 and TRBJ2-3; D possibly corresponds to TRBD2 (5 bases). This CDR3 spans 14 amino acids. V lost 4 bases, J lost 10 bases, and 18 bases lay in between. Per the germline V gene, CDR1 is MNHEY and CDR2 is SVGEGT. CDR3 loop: CASSWGAAASAQYF. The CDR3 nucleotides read TGTGCCAGCAGTTGGGGAGCGGCCGCGTCGGCGCAGTATTTT.

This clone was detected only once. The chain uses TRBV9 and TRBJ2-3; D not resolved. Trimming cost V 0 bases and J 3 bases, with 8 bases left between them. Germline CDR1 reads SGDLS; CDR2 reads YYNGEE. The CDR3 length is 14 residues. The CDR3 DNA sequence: TGTGCCAGCAGCGTAGGTTTCTTTACAGATACGCAGTATTTT. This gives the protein CASSVGFFTDTQYF.

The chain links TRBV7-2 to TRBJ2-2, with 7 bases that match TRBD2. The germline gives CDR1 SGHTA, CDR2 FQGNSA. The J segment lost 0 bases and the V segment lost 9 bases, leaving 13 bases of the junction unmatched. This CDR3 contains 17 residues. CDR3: CASTRLPSGSNTGELFF. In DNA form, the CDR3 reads TGTGCCAGTACACGACTTCCTAGCGGATCGAACACCGGGGAGCTGTTTTTT.

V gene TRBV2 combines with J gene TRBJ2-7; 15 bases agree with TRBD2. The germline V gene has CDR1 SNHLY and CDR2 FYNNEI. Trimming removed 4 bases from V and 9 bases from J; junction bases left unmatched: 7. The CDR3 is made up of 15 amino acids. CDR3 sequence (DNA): TGTGCCAGCAGTGTGGGACTAGCGGGGGGCTGGTTGCAGTACGTC. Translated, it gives CASSVGLAGGWLQYV.

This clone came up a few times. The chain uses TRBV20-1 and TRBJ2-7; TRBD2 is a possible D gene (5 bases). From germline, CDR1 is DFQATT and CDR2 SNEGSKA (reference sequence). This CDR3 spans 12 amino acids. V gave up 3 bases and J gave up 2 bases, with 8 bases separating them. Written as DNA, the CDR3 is TGCAGTGCTAGTCGGGGTACCTACGAGCAGTACGTC. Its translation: CSASRGTYEQYV.

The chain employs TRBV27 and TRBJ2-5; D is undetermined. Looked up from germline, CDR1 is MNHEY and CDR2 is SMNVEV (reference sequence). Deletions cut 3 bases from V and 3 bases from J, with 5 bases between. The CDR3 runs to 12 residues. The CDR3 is CASSFSEETQYF. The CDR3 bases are TGTGCCAGCAGTTTTTCTGAAGAGACCCAGTACTTC.

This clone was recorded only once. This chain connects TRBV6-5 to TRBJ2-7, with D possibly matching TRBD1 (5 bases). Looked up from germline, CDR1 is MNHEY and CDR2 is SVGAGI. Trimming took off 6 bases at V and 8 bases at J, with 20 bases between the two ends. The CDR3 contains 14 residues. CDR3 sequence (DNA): TGTGCCAGCAGACTAACCGACAGCCCCTTACAGCAGTACTTC. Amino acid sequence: CASRLTDSPLQQYF.

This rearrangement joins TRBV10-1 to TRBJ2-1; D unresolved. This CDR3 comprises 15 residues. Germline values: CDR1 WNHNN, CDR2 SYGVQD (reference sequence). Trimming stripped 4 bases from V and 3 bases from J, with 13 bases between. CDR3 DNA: TGCGCCAGCAGTGGTTCATATGGAGACTACAATGAGCAGTTCTTC. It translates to CASSGSYGDYNEQFF.

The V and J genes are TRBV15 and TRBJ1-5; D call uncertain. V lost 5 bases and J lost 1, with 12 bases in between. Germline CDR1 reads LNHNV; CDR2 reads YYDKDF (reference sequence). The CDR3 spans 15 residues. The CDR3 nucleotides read TGTGCCACCAGCCTAGATCCGGGGAGCAATCAGCCCCAGCATTTT. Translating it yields CATSLDPGSNQPQHF.

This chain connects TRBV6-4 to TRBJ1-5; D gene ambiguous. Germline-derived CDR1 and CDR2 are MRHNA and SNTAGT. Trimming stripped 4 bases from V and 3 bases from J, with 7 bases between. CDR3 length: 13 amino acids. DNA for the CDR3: TGTGCCAGCAGTGGGACCGCCAATCAGCCCCAGCATTTT. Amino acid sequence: CASSGTANQPQHF.

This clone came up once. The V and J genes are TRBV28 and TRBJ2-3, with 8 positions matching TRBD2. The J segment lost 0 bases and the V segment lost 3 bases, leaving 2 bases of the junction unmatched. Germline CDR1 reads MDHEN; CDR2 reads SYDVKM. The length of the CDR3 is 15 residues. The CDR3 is CASSFLAGSTDTQYF. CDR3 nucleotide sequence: TGTGCCAGCAGTTTTTTAGCGGGAAGCACAGATACGCAGTATTTT.

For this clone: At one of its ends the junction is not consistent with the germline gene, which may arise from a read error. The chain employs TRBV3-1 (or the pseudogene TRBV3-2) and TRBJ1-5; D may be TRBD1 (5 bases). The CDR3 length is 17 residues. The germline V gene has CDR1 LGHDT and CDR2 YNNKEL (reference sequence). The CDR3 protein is CASNQWQGRKANRPQHF. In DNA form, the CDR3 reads TGTGCCAGCAACCAATGGCAGGGCCGGAAGGCGAACCGGCCCCAGCATTTT.

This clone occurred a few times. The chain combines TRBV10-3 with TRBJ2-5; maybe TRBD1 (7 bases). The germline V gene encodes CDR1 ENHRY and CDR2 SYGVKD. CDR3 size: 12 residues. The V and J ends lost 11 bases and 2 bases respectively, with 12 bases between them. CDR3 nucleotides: TGTGCCTCCCAGGGGGGTCAAGAGACCCAGTACTTC. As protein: CASQGGQETQYF.

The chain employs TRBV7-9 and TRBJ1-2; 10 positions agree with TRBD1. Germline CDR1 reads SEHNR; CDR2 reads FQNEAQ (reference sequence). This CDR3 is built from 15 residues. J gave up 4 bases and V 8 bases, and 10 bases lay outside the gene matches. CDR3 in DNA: TGTGCCAGCCGGGGACAGGGGCCTCCTCTCTATGGCTACACCTTC. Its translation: CASRGQGPPLYGYTF.

CDR3 amino acids: CASSLFFMQGADETQYF. DNA for the CDR3: TGTGCCAGCAGTTTATTTTTTATGCAGGGGGCTGATGAGACCCAGTACTTC. The chain is built from TRBV27 and TRBJ2-5; the match to TRBD1 covers 8 bases. The CDR3 has 17 residues. V shed 1 base and J 5 bases; nucleotides not matched to a gene: 12. CDR1 and CDR2 from the germline V gene are MNHEY and SMNVEV (reference sequence).

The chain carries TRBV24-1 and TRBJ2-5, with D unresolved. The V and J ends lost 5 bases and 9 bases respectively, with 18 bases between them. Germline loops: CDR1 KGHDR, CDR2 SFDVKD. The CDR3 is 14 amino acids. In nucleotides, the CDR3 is TGTGCCACCAGTGGCGACTCGGACCGGTCGGCCCAGTACTTC. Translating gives CATSGDSDRSAQYF.

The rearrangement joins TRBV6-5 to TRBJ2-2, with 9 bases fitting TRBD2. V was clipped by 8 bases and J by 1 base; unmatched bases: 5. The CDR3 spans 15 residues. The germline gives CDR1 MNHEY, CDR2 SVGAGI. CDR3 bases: TGTGCCAGCGAGGGACTAGCAAAGAACACCGGGGAGCTGTTTTTT. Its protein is CASEGLAKNTGELFF.

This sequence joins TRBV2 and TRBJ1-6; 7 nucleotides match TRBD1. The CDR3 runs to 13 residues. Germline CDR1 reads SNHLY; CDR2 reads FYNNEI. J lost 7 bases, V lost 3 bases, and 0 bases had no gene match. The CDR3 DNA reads TGTGCCAGCAGTGACAGGGGGAATTCACCCCTCCACTTT. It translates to CASSDRGNSPLHF.

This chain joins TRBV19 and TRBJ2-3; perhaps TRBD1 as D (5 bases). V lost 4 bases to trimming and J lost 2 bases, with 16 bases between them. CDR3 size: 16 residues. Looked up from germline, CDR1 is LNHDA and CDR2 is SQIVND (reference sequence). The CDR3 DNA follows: TGTGCCAGTAGTACTAGACAGACCTGGATCACAGATACGCAGTATTTT. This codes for CASSTRQTWITDTQYF.

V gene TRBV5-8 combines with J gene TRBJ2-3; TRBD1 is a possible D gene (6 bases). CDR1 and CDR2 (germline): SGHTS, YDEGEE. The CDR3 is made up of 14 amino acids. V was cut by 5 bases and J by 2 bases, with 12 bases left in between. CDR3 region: CASRLGQYTDTQYF. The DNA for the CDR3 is TGTGCCAGCAGATTAGGACAGTACACAGATACGCAGTATTTT.

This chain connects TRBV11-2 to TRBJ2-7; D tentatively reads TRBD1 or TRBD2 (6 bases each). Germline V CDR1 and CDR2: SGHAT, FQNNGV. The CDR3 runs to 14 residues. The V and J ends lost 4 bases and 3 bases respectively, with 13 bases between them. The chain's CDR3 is CASSYSEGGYEQYV. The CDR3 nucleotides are TGTGCCAGCAGCTATAGCGAGGGGGGCTACGAGCAGTACGTC.

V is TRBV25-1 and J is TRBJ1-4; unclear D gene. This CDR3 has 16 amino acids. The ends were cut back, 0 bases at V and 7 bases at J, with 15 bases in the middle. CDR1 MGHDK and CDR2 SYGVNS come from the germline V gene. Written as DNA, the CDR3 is TGTGCCAGCAGTGAATACCCCCCGATGAAGTTTGAAAAACTGTTTTTT. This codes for CASSEYPPMKFEKLFF.

The CDR3 nucleotides read TGCGCCAGCTCCGACAATCCCCAAGAGACCCAGTACTTC. It specifies CASSDNPQETQYF. The rearrangement uses TRBV10-1 and TRBJ2-5; no clear D gene. The CDR3 is made up of 13 amino acids. Per germline, CDR1 WNHNN and CDR2 SYGVQD (reference sequence). The V and J ends lost 8 bases and 1 base respectively, with 11 bases between them.

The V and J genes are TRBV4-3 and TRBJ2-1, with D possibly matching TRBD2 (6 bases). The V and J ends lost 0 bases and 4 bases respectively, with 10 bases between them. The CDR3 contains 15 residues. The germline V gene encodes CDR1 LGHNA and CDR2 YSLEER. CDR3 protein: CASSQDLGTYNEQFF. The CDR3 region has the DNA TGCGCCAGCAGCCAAGATCTCGGGACTTACAATGAGCAGTTCTTC.